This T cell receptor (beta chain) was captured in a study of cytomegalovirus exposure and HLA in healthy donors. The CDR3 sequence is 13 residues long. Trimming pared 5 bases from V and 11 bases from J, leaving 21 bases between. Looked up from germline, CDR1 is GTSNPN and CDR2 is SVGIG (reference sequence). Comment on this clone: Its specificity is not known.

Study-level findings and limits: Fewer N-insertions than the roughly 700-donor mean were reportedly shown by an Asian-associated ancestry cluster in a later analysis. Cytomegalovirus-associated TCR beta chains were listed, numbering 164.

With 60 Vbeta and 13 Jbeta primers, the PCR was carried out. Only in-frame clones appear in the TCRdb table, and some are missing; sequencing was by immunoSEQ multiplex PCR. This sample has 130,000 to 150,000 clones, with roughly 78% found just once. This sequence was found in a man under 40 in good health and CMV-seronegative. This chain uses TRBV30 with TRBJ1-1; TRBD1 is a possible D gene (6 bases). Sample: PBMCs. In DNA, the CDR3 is TGTGCCTGGGGAACAGGGAATGGACCCAAGGCTTTCTTT. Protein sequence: CAWGTGNGPKAFF.